This T cell receptor beta chain was identified during a study of radiation and T cells in renal cell carcinoma. Findings and caveats of the study: In blood, top tumor clones expanded by 2 weeks, shrinking by 4. Pretreatment tumor biopsies were lacking, so baseline clonotypes are unknown.

TCRdb's copy holds only in-frame clones and misses some; the assay was immunoSEQ multiplex PCR. The sample shows more than 65,000 clones, just over 85% of them seen only once. Time point in this sample: blood 2 weeks post-SBRT. Treatment described: 15 Gy SBRT to primary tumor, nephrectomy 4 weeks later. Blood was sampled at baseline, 2 weeks and 4 weeks after SBRT. The patient's renal cell carcinoma had clear cell pathology. Trimming pared 3 bases from V and 0 bases from J, leaving 3 bases between. CDR3 length: 13 amino acids. Germline CDR1 reads MNHEY; CDR2 reads SMNVEV (reference sequence). This clone was counted a single time. The antigen is undetermined.

The V gene is TRBV27, the J gene TRBJ1-5; D remains ambiguous. The source of this sequence is a woman aged 45-60 years with renal cell carcinoma. Specimen: blood, collected from a patient whose treatment included radiotherapy and nephrectomy. The CDR3 spells CASSFYSNQPQHF. For the CDR3, the DNA is TGTGCCAGCAGTTTCTATAGCAATCAGCCCCAGCATTTT.